Listed here are 12 T cell receptor beta chains from one sample, sequenced in a study of spatial heterogeneity in lung cancer. Time point defined: sample taken at primary tumor resection. Whole-study results and caveats: The study found that expanded intratumoral alpha and beta TCR counts tracked tumor mutation counts.

A single record per CDR3 protein comes from TCRdb applying MiXCR to the 5' RACE reads. The table has around 7,000 distinct CDR3 sequences, more than 13% seen once. Their target antigens are unknown. Specimen: lung tumor tissue, collected at surgery. All receptors come from a female donor with early-stage non-small cell lung cancer.

This clonotype was found many times. CDR3 sequence (DNA): TGTGCCAGCAGTTACTCCGAAACAGGGGAGGGTAGAGGCACCGGTCTTGATACGCAGTATTTT. It yields the protein CASSYSETGEGRGTGLDTQYF. The chain uses TRBV6-5 and TRBJ2-3; D might be TRBD1 or TRBD2, each matching 7 bases. The V gene's germline CDR1 is MNHEY and CDR2 SVGAGI. Trimming removed 0 bases at V and 6 bases at J, with 31 bases between. The CDR3 covers 21 residues.

In its sample, this clonotype is medium-sized. This rearrangement joins TRBV11-2 to TRBJ2-1; TRBD1 is a possible D gene (5 bases). Trimming stripped 3 bases from V and 4 bases from J, with 10 bases between. The CDR3 is 14 residues long. CDR1 SGHAT and CDR2 FQNNGV come from the germline V gene. The CDR3 loop is CASSLAGRYNEQFF. The CDR3 bases are TGTGCCAGCAGCTTGGCAGGGCGATACAATGAGCAGTTCTTC. Full variable domain (missing parts from reference TRBV11-2 and TRBJ2-1): EAGVAQSPRYKIIEKRQSVAFWCNPISGHATLYWYQQILGQGPKLLIQFQNNGVVDDSQLPKDRFSAERLKGVDSTLKIQPAKLEDSAVYLCASSLAGRYNEQFFGPGTRLTVL.

This clonotype was counted ten times or more. The genes are TRBV3-1 and TRBJ2-3, with D tentatively TRBD1 (6 bases). V was cut by 1 base and J by 5 bases, with 22 bases left in between. Germline CDR1 reads LGHDT; CDR2 reads YNNKEL (reference sequence). There are 18 residues in the CDR3. The chain's CDR3 is CASSQGIGLEGERDTQYF. CDR3 bases: TGTGCCAGCAGCCAAGGGATCGGGCTCGAGGGGGAAAGAGATACGCAGTATTTT.

This clonotype came up many times. The chain uses TRBV5-4 and TRBJ1-4; TRBD1 matches at 9 bases. This CDR3 is 16 amino acids long. Germline CDR1 and CDR2: SGHNT and YYREEE (reference sequence). V gave up 0 bases and J gave up 6 bases; unmatched junction bases: 6. The CDR3 nucleotides are TGTGCCAGCAGCTTGGGACCGGGACAGGGCGATGAAAAACTGTTTTTT. The encoded protein is CASSLGPGQGDEKLFF.

This clonotype is classed as medium-sized (0.01 to 0.1%). This chain connects TRBV4-2 to TRBJ2-3; D ambiguous. Germline V gives CDR1 LGHNA, CDR2 YNFKEQ. There are 16 residues in the CDR3. V was pared by 1 base and J by 0 bases, with 11 bases between. In DNA, the CDR3 is TGTGCCAGCAGCCAAGGAGACACGACGAGCACAGATACGCAGTATTTT. This codes for CASSQGDTTSTDTQYF.

By share of the sample, this clonotype is medium-sized (0.01 to 0.1%). The rearrangement links TRBV5-1 to TRBJ2-7; D gene uncertain. Germline-derived CDR1 and CDR2 are SGHRS and YFSETQ. The CDR3 extends over 12 amino acids. V was trimmed by 6 bases and J by 0 bases, leaving 7 bases between them. In nucleotides, the CDR3 is TGCGCCAGCAATTCCCCCTCCTACGAGCAGTACTTC. This gives the protein CASNSPSYEQYF.

This clonotype is judged medium-sized. The chain is built from TRBV2 and TRBJ2-1, with 9 nucleotides matching TRBD1. Germline loops: CDR1 SNHLY, CDR2 FYNNEI. The CDR3 sequence is 13 residues long. V trimming: 7 bases; J trimming: 12 bases; junction bases outside the gene matches: 10. The CDR3: CASNTYGQGWQFF. DNA of the CDR3: TGTGCCAGCAATACCTATGGACAGGGGTGGCAGTTCTTC.

This clonotype qualifies as medium-sized. The CDR3 here is CSVVQHEQFF. The CDR3 region has the DNA TGCAGCGTTGTACAGCACGAGCAGTTCTTC. The chain uses TRBV29-1 and TRBJ2-1, with D unclear. CDR3 length: 10 amino acids. Per the germline V gene, CDR1 is SQVTM and CDR2 is ANQGSEA. The V end lost 4 bases, the J end lost 10 bases, and 8 bases lay between the germline ends.

The table lists this clonotype with many counts. Here the CDR3 reads CASSLAVPTVRANIQYF. DNA of the CDR3: TGTGCCAGCAGCTTAGCAGTACCCACCGTCCGGGCAAACATTCAGTACTTC. The chain has TRBV7-2 and TRBJ2-4; D not resolved. Trimming pared 0 bases from V and 6 bases from J, leaving 18 bases between. Germline CDR1 and CDR2: SGHTA and FQGNSA. CDR3 length: 17 residues. The full variable domain, with the rest looked up from reference TRBV7-2 and TRBJ2-4, is GAGVSQSPSNKVTEKGKDVELRCDPISGHTALYWYRQSLGQGLEFLIYFQGNSAPDKSGLPSDRFSAERTGGSVSTLTIQRTQQEDSAVYLCASSLAVPTVRANIQYFGAGTRLSVL.

The sample holds many counts of this clonotype. This sequence joins TRBV11-2 and TRBJ2-6; D gene uncertain. CDR1 is SGHAT and CDR2 is FQNNGV in the germline V gene. V dropped 5 bases and J dropped 0 bases, with 5 bases sitting between them. The CDR3 is 14 residues long. In nucleotides, the CDR3 is TGTGCCAGCAGCCCCAGCTCTGGGGCCAACGTCCTGACTTTC. It encodes CASSPSSGANVLTF.

The chain has TRBV7-9 and TRBJ2-7; 7 bases fit TRBD2. Germline-derived CDR1 and CDR2 are SEHNR and FQNEAQ (reference sequence). Trimming removed 2 bases from V and 6 bases from J; junction bases left unmatched: 10. This CDR3 comprises 15 residues. CDR3 sequence reads: CASSLTATSGVEQYF. The CDR3 bases are TGTGCCAGCAGCTTAACCGCCACCAGCGGGGTCGAGCAGTACTTC. Combining the CDR3 with reference TRBV7-9 and TRBJ2-7 gives the whole variable domain DTGVSQNPRHKITKRGQNVTFRCDPISEHNRLYWYRQTLGQGPEFLTYFQNEAQLEKSRLLSDRFSAERPKGSFSTLEIQRTEQGDSAMYLCASSLTATSGVEQYFGPGTRLTVT.

This clonotype is labeled as medium-sized. This chain links TRBV5-5 with TRBJ2-3; D not resolved. V lost 4 bases and J lost 0, with 15 bases in between. This CDR3 is built from 16 residues. CDR1 is SGHKS, CDR2 YYEKEE, per germline (reference sequence). The CDR3 sequence is CASSGISLRSTDTQYF. The CDR3 DNA is TGTGCCAGCAGCGGGATATCTCTCCGGAGCACAGATACGCAGTATTTT.